This TCR beta chain stems from a study of Graves' ophthalmopathy and Graves' hyperthyroidism. Disease in donors with ophthalmopathy had moderate-to-severe activity, CAS ≥3, NOSPECS ≥4 and under 3 months' duration. None of the included patients had other autoimmune diseases, uncontrolled infections, pregnancy or lactation, as these led to exclusion. It was on clinical symptoms, serum thyroxine, TRAb, thyroid ultrasound and orbital computed tomography that diagnosis relied. The authors used Ficoll-Paque density gradient centrifugation to separate PBMCs. The input was approximately 10 ml of fresh peripheral blood. Amplifying from RNA transcripts, the study obtained TCR beta CDR3 regions. The library came from an HTBI-primed first-round RT-PCR and a second-round multiplex PCR. In TCRdb, the multiplex PCR reads were re-called with MiXCR into one record per CDR3 protein. This table holds about 230,000 distinct CDR3 sequences, about 47% found once.

This clonotype turned up a few times. The CDR3 spans 15 residues. Germline V gene lookup returns CDR1 SGHTA and CDR2 FQGNSA. Between the trimmed V and J ends, which lost 5 bases and 6 bases, there was a span of 17 bases. This chain connects TRBV7-2 to TRBJ1-5; D is possibly TRBD1 (6 bases). This sequence was found in an adult man with Graves' ophthalmopathy. Sequencing used peripheral blood. The CDR3 region is CASSQVEGGGQPQHF. CDR3 bases: TGTGCCAGCAGCCAAGTAGAGGGGGGGGGTCAGCCCCAGCATTTT.